The 32 T cell receptor beta chains below come from one sample, sequenced in a study of beta chain features in type 1 diabetes. Findings and limits, study-wide: Moderately but significantly shorter TCRB CDR3s were found in Type 1 diabetes patients in all four CD4+ subsets.

Their antigens are not known. Every bit of the isolated RNA underwent reverse transcription, so sequencing read expressed TCRB transcripts. Produced via immunoSEQ multiplex PCR; TCRdb's table is partial and in-frame only. This table has hundreds of thousands of clones, about an eighth appearing once. Sequences were obtained from naive CD4+ T cells from blood. These receptor sequences come from a man between 18 and 35 years old with type 1 diabetes.

The chain carries TRBV7-9 and TRBJ1-2, with D tentatively TRBD1 (5 bases). The V gene's germline CDR1 is SEHNR and CDR2 FQNEAQ (reference sequence). The CDR3 runs to 15 residues. Deletions cut 0 bases from V and 1 base from J, with 9 bases between. CDR3 in amino acids: CASSLAPGGNYGYTF. As DNA, the CDR3 is TGTGCCAGCAGCTTAGCGCCGGGGGGTAACTATGGCTACACCTTC.

For this clone: Other DNA sequences from this sample encode an identical CDR3 as well. The chain carries TRBV5-1 and TRBJ2-7; D is unresolved. With 3 bases removed from V and 0 bases from J, the gap between germline ends came to 7 bases. The CDR3 is made up of 13 amino acids. Germline lookup yields CDR1 SGHRS and CDR2 YFSETQ. The CDR3 coding sequence is TGCGCCAGCAGCTCCGGGTCCTCCTACGAGCAGTACTTC. Translated: CASSSGSSYEQYF.

This chain links TRBV18 with TRBJ2-2; possible D gene TRBD1, 6 bases. The CDR3 consists of 13 residues. V dropped 10 bases and J dropped 4 bases, with 13 bases sitting between them. Germline-derived CDR1 and CDR2 are KGHSH and LQKENI. CDR3 region: CAIRTESTGELFF. DNA of the CDR3: TGTGCCATCCGGACAGAGAGCACCGGGGAGCTGTTTTTT. The entire variable domain, with the rest obtained from reference TRBV18 and TRBJ2-2, is as follows: NAGVMQNPRHLVRRRGQEARLRCSPMKGHSHVYWYRQLPEEGLKFMVYLQKENIIDESGMPKERFSAEFPKEGPSILRIQQVVRGDSAAYFCAIRTESTGELFFGEGSRLTVL.

This chain joins TRBV10-3 and TRBJ2-7, with TRBD1 matching 10 bases. Trimming at V came to 7 bases and at J to 9 bases, leaving 12 bases not matched to a gene. CDR1 and CDR2 (germline): ENHRY, SYGVKD. The CDR3 has 14 amino acids. The CDR3 region is CAIKGTGDSGGQYF. In nucleotides, the CDR3 is TGTGCCATCAAAGGGACAGGGGACTCCGGCGGGCAGTACTTC.

This clone was detected only a few times. J is TRBJ2-7 and V is TRBV11-3; weak D call: TRBD1 (6 bases). Germline CDR1 and CDR2: SGHNT and YENEEA. This CDR3 has 13 residues. Trimming pared 5 bases from V and 5 bases from J, leaving 13 bases between. CDR3 protein: CASSPGQFNEQYF. The CDR3 coding sequence is TGTGCCAGCAGCCCCGGACAGTTCAACGAGCAGTACTTC.

This clone was detected once. The gene calls are TRBV20-1 and TRBJ2-7; D remains unclear. This CDR3 is 10 amino acids long. The germline CDR1 and CDR2 sequences are DFQATT and SNEGSKA (reference sequence). V lost 0 bases and J 5 bases, leaving 2 bases between the germline ends. CDR3 DNA sequence: TGCAGTGCTAGAGATGACGAGCAGTACTTC. Amino acids: CSARDDEQYF.

J is TRBJ2-5 and V is TRBV29-1, with D hard to call. This CDR3 comprises 13 residues. The V end was cut by 1 base, the J end by 4 bases, with 10 bases between. Germline V gene lookup returns CDR1 SQVTM and CDR2 ANQGSEA. CDR3 loop: CSVEVPSRETQYF. The DNA for the CDR3 is TGCAGCGTTGAAGTTCCCTCCAGAGAGACCCAGTACTTC.

V is TRBV19 and J is TRBJ2-1; tentative D call: TRBD2 (5 bases). CDR3 length: 16 amino acids. The germline V gene encodes CDR1 LNHDA and CDR2 SQIVND (reference sequence). V dropped 3 bases and J dropped 0 bases, with 12 bases sitting between them. In DNA form, the CDR3 reads TGTGCCAGTAGTATTTTAAGCGGTAGCTCCTACAATGAGCAGTTCTTC. It yields the protein CASSILSGSSYNEQFF.

The sample holds a few counts of this clone. This chain connects TRBV30 to TRBJ2-1, with no clear D. Trimming took 8 bases from V and 5 from J, leaving 10 bases between them. The CDR3 is 11 amino acids. Germline lookup yields CDR1 GTSNPN and CDR2 SVGIG (reference sequence). CDR3 in DNA: TGTGCCCGTCGCGGTAACAATGAGCAGTTCTTC. This translates into CARRGNNEQFF.

V gene TRBV18 combines with J gene TRBJ2-5; D not certain. From germline, CDR1 is KGHSH and CDR2 LQKENI. The CDR3 length is 13 residues. The V and J ends lost 4 bases and 3 bases respectively, with 9 bases between them. CDR3 nucleotide sequence: TGTGCCAGCTCACGGCAGGTGGAAGAGACCCAGTACTTC. Translating it yields CASSRQVEETQYF.

The sample holds a few counts of this clone. V and J are TRBV11-2 and TRBJ1-1; weak D call: TRBD1 (6 bases). Per the germline V gene, CDR1 is SGHAT and CDR2 is FQNNGV. The CDR3 is 14 residues long. V gave up 5 bases and J gave up 5 bases, with 15 bases separating them. The CDR3 loop reads CASSPLGGGTEAFF. In nucleotides, the CDR3 is TGTGCCAGCAGCCCATTGGGAGGGGGGACTGAAGCTTTCTTT.

This clone has more than one count but fewer than ten. This chain connects TRBV5-1 to TRBJ2-3; TRBD2 aligns across 12 bases. Germline V gene sequence: CDR1 SGHRS, CDR2 YFSETQ. The CDR3 loop spans 15 amino acids. V trimming: 4 bases; J trimming: 5 bases; junction bases outside the gene matches: 5. The CDR3 nucleotides read TGCGCCAGCAGCCCGACTAGCGGGGGCCTAGATACGCAGTATTTT. Translated, it gives CASSPTSGGLDTQYF. The full variable domain, completed using reference TRBV5-1 and TRBJ2-3, is KAGVTQTPRYLIKTRGQQVTLSCSPISGHRSVSWYQQTPGQGLQFLFEYFSETQRNKGNFPGRFSGRQFSNSRSEMNVSTLELGDSALYLCASSPTSGGLDTQYFGPGTRLTVL.

The chain employs TRBV7-9 and TRBJ2-5, with D perhaps TRBD1 or TRBD2 (5 bases each). Trimming took off 1 base at V and 5 bases at J, with 11 bases between the two ends. This CDR3 comprises 14 residues. Germline V lookup: CDR1 SEHNR, CDR2 FQNEAQ (reference sequence). CDR3 in amino acids: CASSLVPGHETQYF. The CDR3 coding sequence is TGTGCCAGCAGCTTAGTCCCGGGGCATGAGACCCAGTACTTC.

V is TRBV30 and J is TRBJ1-1, with D hard to call. Germline lookup yields CDR1 GTSNPN and CDR2 SVGIG (reference sequence). Trimming shortened V by 0 bases and J by 4 bases, and 9 bases separated the two germline ends. There are 13 residues in the CDR3. This chain's CDR3 is CAWSVRIGTEAFF. The CDR3 bases are TGTGCCTGGAGTGTACGGATAGGCACTGAAGCTTTCTTT. Combining the CDR3 with reference TRBV30 and TRBJ1-1 gives the whole variable domain SQTIHQWPATLVQPVGSPLSLECTVEGTSNPNLYWYRQAAGRGLQLLFYSVGIGQISSEVPQNLSASRPQDRQFILSSKKLLLSDSGFYLCAWSVRIGTEAFFGQGTRLTVV.

The chain links TRBV11-2 to TRBJ2-3, with no clear D. The CDR3 is made up of 16 amino acids. CDR1 and CDR2 from the germline V gene are SGHAT and FQNNGV. Trimming stripped 7 bases from V and 4 bases from J, with 21 bases between. For the CDR3, the DNA is TGTGCCAGCAACCACCCATACAGTTTTCGAGCAGATACGCAGTATTTT. Translated, it gives CASNHPYSFRADTQYF.

This clone appeared a few times. The J gene is TRBJ2-3, the V gene TRBV7-9; D is perhaps TRBD1 or TRBD2 (5 bases each). CDR1 and CDR2 (germline): SEHNR, FQNEAQ (reference sequence). The CDR3 contains 18 residues. Trimming removed 5 bases from V and 1 base from J, with 22 bases in between. CDR3 residues: CASSPNPYGATRTDTQYF. The CDR3 coding sequence is TGTGCCAGCAGCCCTAATCCTTACGGGGCCACACGCACAGATACGCAGTATTTT.

This clone has just a few counts. The J gene is TRBJ1-3, the V gene TRBV10-3; no clear D gene. V was shortened by 3 bases and J by 3 bases, with 9 bases between the two germline ends. The CDR3 contains 14 residues. The germline gives CDR1 ENHRY, CDR2 SYGVKD. CDR3 in DNA: TGTGCCATCAGTGAAAGGGAAGTTGGAAACACCATATATTTT. Protein product: CAISEREVGNTIYF.

In this sample, this clone turned up a few times. This CDR3 is CASRSGAHEDTQYF. The CDR3 DNA is TGTGCCAGCAGGTCGGGGGCGCATGAAGATACGCAGTATTTT. V is TRBV28 and J is TRBJ2-3; D is possibly TRBD1 or TRBD2 (6 bases each). The germline CDR1 and CDR2 sequences are MDHEN and SYDVKM. Trimming took off 6 bases at V and 5 bases at J, with 15 bases between the two ends. The CDR3 spans 14 residues.

This clone was found once. The rearrangement links TRBV7-6 to TRBJ2-3; D ambiguous. Trimming removed 5 bases from V and 0 bases from J, with 12 bases in between. Germline CDR1 and CDR2: SGHVS and FNYEAQ. The CDR3 is 15 residues long. CDR3 coding DNA: TGTGCCAGCAGCCAAATGGGGTCTAGCACAGATACGCAGTATTTT. Translated: CASSQMGSSTDTQYF. The complete variable domain, with remaining parts taken from reference TRBV7-6 and TRBJ2-3, reads GAGVSQSPRYKVTKRGQDVALRCDPISGHVSLYWYRQALGQGPEFLTYFNYEAQQDKSGLPNDRFSAERPEGSISTLTIQRTEQRDSAMYRCASSQMGSSTDTQYFGPGTRLTVL.

In its sample, this clone was seen a few times. The V and J genes are TRBV5-4 and TRBJ1-5; D possibly corresponds to TRBD1 (5 bases). Per the germline V gene, CDR1 is SGHNT and CDR2 is YYREEE (reference sequence). Trimming took 1 base from V and 5 from J, leaving 16 bases between them. CDR3 length: 16 residues. Here the CDR3 reads CASSLPGSRGDQPQHF. In DNA form, the CDR3 reads TGTGCCAGCAGCTTGCCAGGTTCAAGGGGAGATCAGCCCCAGCATTTT.

The chain employs TRBV13 and TRBJ2-3; TRBD1 might be the D (5 bases). Germline V gene data show CDR1 as PRHDT and CDR2 as FYEKMQ (reference sequence). The CDR3 is 14 amino acids. V lost 2 bases, J lost 3 bases, and 9 bases lay in between. This CDR3 is CASSLRGLTDTQYF. CDR3 DNA: TGTGCCAGCAGCTTAAGGGGTTTGACAGATACGCAGTATTTT. Combining the CDR3 with reference TRBV13 and TRBJ2-3 gives the whole variable domain AAGVIQSPRHLIKEKRETATLKCYPIPRHDTVYWYQQGPGQDPQFLISFYEKMQSDKGSIPDRFSAQQFSDYHSELNMSSLELGDSALYFCASSLRGLTDTQYFGPGTRLTVL.

The gene calls are TRBV7-9 and TRBJ1-2; D uncertain. Trimming removed 3 bases from V and 4 bases from J, with 6 bases in between. Germline values: CDR1 SEHNR, CDR2 FQNEAQ (reference sequence). The CDR3 extends over 12 amino acids. The CDR3, as DNA: TGTGCCAGCAGCTTCACCCTCTATGGCTACACCTTC. Its protein product is CASSFTLYGYTF.

The gene calls are TRBV30 and TRBJ1-3, with 7 bases lining up with TRBD1. Germline CDR1 reads GTSNPN; CDR2 reads SVGIG (reference sequence). This CDR3 region has 15 residues. The V and J ends lost 1 base and 2 bases, in that order; junction bases with no gene match: 5. The CDR3 DNA reads as TGTGCCTGGAGTGCCCTCCAGGGGGCTGGAAACACCATATATTTT. It yields the protein CAWSALQGAGNTIYF.

This clone was picked up a small number of times. The chain couples TRBV27 to TRBJ1-2; D is uncertain. The V gene's germline CDR1 is MNHEY and CDR2 SMNVEV (reference sequence). The CDR3 totals 16 residues. V lost 6 bases and J lost 0, with 17 bases in between. CDR3 nucleotides: TGTGCCAGCAGAGATCATAGGACCGGCACTAACTATGGCTACACCTTC. This translates into CASRDHRTGTNYGYTF.

In the case of this clone: This sample also contains other DNA sequences that code for the same CDR3. The chain is built from TRBV7-9 and TRBJ1-1, with D possibly matching TRBD1 (6 bases). The germline V and J ends were trimmed by 1 base and 5 bases, with 8 bases remaining between them. The CDR3 length is 13 residues. Germline V gene lookup returns CDR1 SEHNR and CDR2 FQNEAQ (reference sequence). For the CDR3, the DNA is TGTGCCAGCAGCTTAGAGGGGGGAACTGAAGCTTTCTTT. Encoded protein: CASSLEGGTEAFF. Looking up the rest from reference TRBV7-9 and TRBJ1-1 gives the full variable domain: DTGVSQNPRHKITKRGQNVTFRCDPISEHNRLYWYRQTLGQGPEFLTYFQNEAQLEKSRLLSDRFSAERPKGSFSTLEIQRTEQGDSAMYLCASSLEGGTEAFFGQGTRLTVV.

Details on this clone: A read error may produce the germline difference seen at one junction end. This specimen includes other DNA sequences encoding the same CDR3. This sequence joins TRBV18 and TRBJ2-7; 9 bases match TRBD1. The CDR3 runs to 15 residues. The germline V gene has CDR1 KGHSH and CDR2 LQKENI. The CDR3 here is CASSPPGQGIYEQYF. The CDR3, as DNA: TGTGCCAGCTCCCCACCGGGACAGGGCATTTACGAGCAGTACTTC. Complete variable domain (other parts from reference TRBV18 and TRBJ2-7): NAGVMQNPRHLVRRRGQEARLRCSPMKGHSHVYWYRQLPEEGLKFMVYLQKENIIDESGMPKERFSAEFPKEGPSILRIQQVVRGDSAAYFCASSPPGQGIYEQYFGPGTRLTVT.

This chain joins TRBV10-2 and TRBJ1-1; 7 bases map to TRBD1. Germline values: CDR1 WSHSY, CDR2 SAAADI. The length of the CDR3 is 15 residues. The trim removed 7 bases at V and 1 base at J, leaving 9 bases unmatched. The CDR3 sequence: CASNTGDQGNTEAFF. The CDR3 DNA follows: TGCGCCAGCAACACAGGGGACCAAGGGAACACTGAAGCTTTCTTT.

This clone came up a few times. CDR3 DNA sequence: TGTGCCAGTAGCCCCATCGGAGCACAGGCCTACGAGCAGTACTTC. Amino acid sequence: CASSPIGAQAYEQYF. The chain carries TRBV19 and TRBJ2-7; weak D call: TRBD1 (5 bases). Trimming stripped 6 bases from V and 2 bases from J, with 17 bases between. Looked up from germline, CDR1 is LNHDA and CDR2 is SQIVND (reference sequence). The length of the CDR3 is 15 residues.

The chain is built from TRBV5-1 and TRBJ1-6; TRBD1 matches 10 bases. Germline V CDR1 and CDR2: SGHRS, YFSETQ. With V trimmed by 0 bases and J by 7 bases, 4 bases remained unmatched. The CDR3 totals 16 residues. In DNA, the CDR3 is TGCGCCAGCAGCTTGGTACGACAGGGGGCCAATTCACCCCTCCACTTT. Translating gives CASSLVRQGANSPLHF.

This clone was detected many times. The genes are TRBV7-9 and TRBJ2-3; D uncertain. This CDR3 is built from 15 residues. Germline V gene sequence: CDR1 SEHNR, CDR2 FQNEAQ (reference sequence). With 5 bases removed from V and 1 base from J, the gap between germline ends came to 13 bases. Here the CDR3 reads CASSIKVSGTDTQYF. CDR3 bases: TGTGCCAGCAGCATCAAGGTCTCTGGCACAGATACGCAGTATTTT.

As regards this clone: In the same sample, other DNA sequences code for this CDR3. The rearrangement uses TRBV6-5 and TRBJ1-6; D unresolved. The V end lost 2 bases, the J end lost 0 bases, and 8 bases lay between the germline ends. Germline CDR1 is MNHEY and CDR2 is SVGAGI. This CDR3 spans 16 amino acids. The CDR3 DNA is TGTGCCAGCAGTTACGATGGGAGCTCCTATAATTCACCCCTCCACTTT. This gives the protein CASSYDGSSYNSPLHF.

This clone was observed a handful of times. This sequence joins TRBV12-5 and TRBJ1-1; D not resolved. Germline V lookup: CDR1 LGHNT, CDR2 FRNRAP. There are 14 residues in the CDR3. V was cut by 6 bases and J by 0 bases, with 11 bases left in between. This CDR3 is CASGPPTVNTEAFF. The CDR3 coding sequence is TGTGCTAGTGGACCGCCTACAGTGAACACTGAAGCTTTCTTT.